This T cell receptor beta chain was captured in a study of OX40 agonist ivuxolimab in advanced cancers. TCRdb's copy holds only in-frame clones and misses some; the assay was immunoSEQ multiplex PCR. Of around 51,000 clones listed, about 80% are singletons. The CDR3 sequence is 14 residues long. Trimming removed 0 bases at V and 0 bases at J, with 7 bases between. The germline CDR1 and CDR2 sequences are SGDLS and YYNGEE. The chain is built from TRBV9 and TRBJ2-7; D is unclear. The specimen comprised CD4+ or CD8+ T cells sorted from blood, sampled in a trial of the OX40 agonist ivuxolimab. This clonotype was obtained from an adult with an advanced solid tumor such as melanoma, head and neck, liver or kidney cancer. The chain's CDR3 is CASSVGVSSYEQYF. The CDR3 DNA follows: TGTGCCAGCAGCGTAGGAGTTAGCTCCTACGAGCAGTACTTC. The complete variable domain, with remaining parts taken from reference TRBV9 and TRBJ2-7, reads DSGVTQTPKHLITATGQRVTLRCSPRSGDLSVYWYQQSLDQGLQFLIQYYNGEERAKGNILERFSAQQFPDLHSELNLSSLELGDSALYFCASSVGVSSYEQYFGPGTRLTVT.